The clone carrying this TCR beta chain came up once. Antigen specificity is unknown. RNA was extracted with the RNeasy kit, and a quantity of about 0.45 to 1 ug was reverse transcribed using random hexamers. The authors amplified TCR beta CDR3 across 54 Vbeta and 13 Jbeta using immunoSEQ multiplex PCR. TCRdb ran MiXCR on the immunoSEQ multiplex PCR reads and lists one entry per CDR3 protein. The table records around 150,000 distinct CDR3 sequences, around 93% of them present only once. The sample originates from a study of CD8 T cells in Susac syndrome. Study observations and caveats: The study's TCR sequencing and HLA analysis covered a relatively small number of individuals, and the study acknowledged this.

Sequencing of TCR beta covered CD8+ and CD4+ T cells obtained from blood. Negative isolation yielded CD8+ and CD4+ T cells; FACS enriched TEMRA cells. Trimming took off 8 bases at V and 2 bases at J, with 16 bases between the two ends. The germline V gene encodes CDR1 MNHNY and CDR2 SVGAGI (reference sequence). This CDR3 has 15 amino acids. The rearrangement uses TRBV6-6 and TRBJ1-5; D is unclear. The sequence came from a human donor in good health. Sequenced input: CD4+ T cells from PBMCs. The CDR3 sequence is CASGGLGLGNQPQHF. The DNA of the CDR3 is TGTGCCAGCGGAGGGCTGGGTTTGGGCAATCAGCCCCAGCATTTT.